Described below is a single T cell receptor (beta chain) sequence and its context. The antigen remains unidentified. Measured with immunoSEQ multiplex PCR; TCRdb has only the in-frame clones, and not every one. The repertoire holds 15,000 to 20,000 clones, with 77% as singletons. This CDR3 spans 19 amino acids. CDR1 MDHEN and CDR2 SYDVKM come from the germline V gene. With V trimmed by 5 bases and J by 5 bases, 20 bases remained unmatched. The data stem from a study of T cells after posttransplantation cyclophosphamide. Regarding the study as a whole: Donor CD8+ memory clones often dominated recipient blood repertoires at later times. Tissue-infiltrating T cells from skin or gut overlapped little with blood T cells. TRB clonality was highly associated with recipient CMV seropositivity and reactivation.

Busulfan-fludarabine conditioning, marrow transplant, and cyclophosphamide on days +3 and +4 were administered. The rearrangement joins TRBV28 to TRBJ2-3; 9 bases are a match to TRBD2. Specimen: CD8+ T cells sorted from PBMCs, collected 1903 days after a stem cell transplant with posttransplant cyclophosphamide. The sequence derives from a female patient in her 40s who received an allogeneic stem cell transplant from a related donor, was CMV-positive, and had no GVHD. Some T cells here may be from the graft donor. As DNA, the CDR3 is TGTGCCAGCAGTCCTCTGGGGGTAGCGGGGGTACCCTTACAAGATACGCAGTATTTT. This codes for CASSPLGVAGVPLQDTQYF.